This T cell receptor beta chain was sequenced in a study of PD-1 blockade in classical Hodgkin lymphoma. Overall study results and limits: CD8+ TCR diversity did not rise significantly by C4D1, unlike CD4+. Reported baseline diversity: healthy donors highest, relapsed/refractory patients lowest. It was among complete responders that baseline diversity resembled that of newly diagnosed patients.

For this clone: Its cognate antigen is unknown.

Time point noted: cycle 4 day 1 (C4D1), after five to seven weeks of nivolumab. In every patient, relapse followed autologous stem cell transplantation, while exposure to brentuximab vedotin differed. Purified CD4+ T cells were obtained from thawed PBMCs through magnetic negative selection. Germline V gene data show CDR1 as SNHLY and CDR2 as FYNNEI. The length of the CDR3 is 14 residues. V gave up 3 bases and J gave up 7 bases; unmatched junction bases: 8. Sequencing was performed with immunoSEQ multiplex PCR; in TCRdb, only in-frame clones are kept and a portion is missing. The sample gives approximately 9,000 clones, approximately 88% of which show up once; about 1.5% is in the top ten.

The receptor's source is a human donor with classical Hodgkin lymphoma. The V and J genes are TRBV2 and TRBJ1-1, with 7 bases fitting TRBD1. Sequenced material: CD4+ T cells from blood, taken before the fourth cycle of nivolumab. CDR3: CASSDTGVSIEAFF. CDR3 nucleotide sequence: TGTGCCAGCAGTGACACAGGGGTTTCTATTGAAGCTTTCTTT. The full variable domain, in which reference TRBV2 and TRBJ1-1 provide the parts outside the CDR3, is EPEVTQTPSHQVTQMGQEVILRCVPISNHLYFYWYRQILGQKVEFLVSFYNNEISEKSEIFDDQFSVERPDGSNFTLKIRSTKLEDSAMYFCASSDTGVSIEAFFGQGTRLTVV.